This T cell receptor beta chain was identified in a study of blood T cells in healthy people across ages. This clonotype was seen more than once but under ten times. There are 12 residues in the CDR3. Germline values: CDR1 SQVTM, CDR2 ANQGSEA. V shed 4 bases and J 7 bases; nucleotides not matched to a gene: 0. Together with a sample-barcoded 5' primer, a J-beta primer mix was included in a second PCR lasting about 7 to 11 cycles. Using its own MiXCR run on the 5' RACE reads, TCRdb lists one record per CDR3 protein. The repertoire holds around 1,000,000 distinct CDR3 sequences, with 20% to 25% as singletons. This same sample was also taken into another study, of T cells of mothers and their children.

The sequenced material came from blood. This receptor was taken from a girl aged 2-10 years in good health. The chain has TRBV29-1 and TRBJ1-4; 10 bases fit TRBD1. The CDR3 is CSVGQGAEKLFF. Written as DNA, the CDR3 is TGCAGCGTTGGACAGGGGGCTGAAAAACTGTTTTTT.